What follows describes a single TCR beta chain. Its matching antigen is unknown. TCRdb keeps only in-frame clones here, not all; method: immunoSEQ multiplex PCR. The data contain fewer than 200,000 clones, 90% to 97% of them singletons. The donors were part of the validation cohort of 95 to 150 subjects. That cohort was separate from the first cohort, which comprised fewer than 800 subjects. The data were obtained in a study of cytomegalovirus exposure and HLA in healthy donors. Study-wide results and caveats: Confirmation in vitro established that three CMV-associated chains were specific for CMV antigens. Researchers counted around 180 TCR beta chains as cytomegalovirus-associated.

This clonotype was sampled from a woman aged 18-29 years in good health and CMV-seronegative. The sample comprised PBMCs.

The CDR3 loop reads CAISDRGSSTDTQYF. In DNA form, the CDR3 reads TGTGCCATCAGTGACAGGGGATCTAGCACAGATACGCAGTATTTT. This sequence joins TRBV10-3 and TRBJ2-3; D is perhaps TRBD1 (6 bases). The CDR3 runs to 15 residues. The germline V gene has CDR1 ENHRY and CDR2 SYGVKD. Trimming stripped 3 bases from V and 0 bases from J, with 10 bases between.